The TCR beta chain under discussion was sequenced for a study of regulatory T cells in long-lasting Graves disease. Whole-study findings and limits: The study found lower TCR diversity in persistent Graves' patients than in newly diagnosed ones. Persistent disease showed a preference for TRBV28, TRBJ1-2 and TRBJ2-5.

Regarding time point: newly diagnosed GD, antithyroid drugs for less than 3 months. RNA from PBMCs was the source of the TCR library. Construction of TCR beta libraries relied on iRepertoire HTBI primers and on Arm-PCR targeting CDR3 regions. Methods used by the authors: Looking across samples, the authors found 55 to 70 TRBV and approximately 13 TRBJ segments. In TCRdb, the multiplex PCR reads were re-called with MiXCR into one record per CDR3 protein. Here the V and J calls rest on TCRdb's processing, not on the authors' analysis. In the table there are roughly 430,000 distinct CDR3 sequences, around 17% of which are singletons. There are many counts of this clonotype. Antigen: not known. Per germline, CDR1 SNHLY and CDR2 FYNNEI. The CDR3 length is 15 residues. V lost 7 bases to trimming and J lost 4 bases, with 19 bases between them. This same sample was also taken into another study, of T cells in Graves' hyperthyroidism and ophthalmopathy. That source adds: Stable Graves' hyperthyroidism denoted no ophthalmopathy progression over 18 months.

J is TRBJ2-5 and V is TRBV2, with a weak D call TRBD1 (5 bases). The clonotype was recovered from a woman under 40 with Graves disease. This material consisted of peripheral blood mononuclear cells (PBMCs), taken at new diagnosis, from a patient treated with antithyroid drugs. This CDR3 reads CASISGAGYRETQYF. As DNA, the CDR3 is TGTGCCAGCATAAGTGGGGCCGGTTATCGAGAGACCCAGTACTTC.